This T cell receptor beta chain comes out of a study of T cell clonotyping in hematopoietic cell transplantation. In the study overall: Pretransplant recipient samples were taken after cytoreduction. Points from the study as a whole: No sorting was done, leaving CD4 and CD8 contributions mixed. Recipient TCR diversity dropped after transplant; expanded clonotypes rose from day 30 to 180.

Remarks on this clone: The antigen is unknown.

TCRdb's copy holds only in-frame clones and misses some; the assay was immunoSEQ multiplex PCR. The sample has 25,000 to 35,000 clones; around 70% are singletons. The sample's time point: recipient sample about 28 days before transplant, after cytoreduction. Recipient blood drawn about 28 days pretransplant and days 30, 100, 180 after. The sequencing used peripheral blood mononuclear cells, collected before stem cell transplant. This clonotype was sampled from a man aged 50-59 years with myelodysplastic syndrome. Some clones in this sample may be carry-over from other donors' samples.

The chain's CDR3 is CASSLEWGSSYEQYF. The CDR3 coding sequence is TGTGCCAGCAGCCTTGAGTGGGGCAGTTCCTACGAGCAGTACTTC. The chain carries TRBV7-2 and TRBJ2-7, with a weak D call TRBD1 (5 bases). The CDR3 sequence is 15 residues long. The germline gives CDR1 SGHTA, CDR2 FQGNSA. V was clipped by 5 bases and J by 1 base, with 15 bases between them.